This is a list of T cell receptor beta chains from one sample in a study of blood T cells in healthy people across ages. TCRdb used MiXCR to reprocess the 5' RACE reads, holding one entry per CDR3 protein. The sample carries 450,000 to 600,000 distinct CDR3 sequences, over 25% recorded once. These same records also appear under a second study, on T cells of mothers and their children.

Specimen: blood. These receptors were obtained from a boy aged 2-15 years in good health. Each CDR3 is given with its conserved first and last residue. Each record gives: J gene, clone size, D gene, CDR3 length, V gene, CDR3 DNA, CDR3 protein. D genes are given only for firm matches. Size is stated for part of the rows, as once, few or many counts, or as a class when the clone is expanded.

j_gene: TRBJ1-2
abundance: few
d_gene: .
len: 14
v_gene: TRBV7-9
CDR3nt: TGTGCCAGCAGCTCCCTCCCTCCACCCTATGGCTACACCTTC
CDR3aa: CASSSLPPPYGYTF

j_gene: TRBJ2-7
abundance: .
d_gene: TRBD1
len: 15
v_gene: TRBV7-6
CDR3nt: TGTGCCAGCAGCTTGGGGACAGCGGAGACCTACGAGCAGTACTTC
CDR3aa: CASSLGTAETYEQYF

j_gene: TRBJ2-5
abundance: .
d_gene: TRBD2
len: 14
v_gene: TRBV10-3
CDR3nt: TGTGCCATCAGTGGCTGGAGCGGGAAAGAGACCCAGTACTTC
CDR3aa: CAISGWSGKETQYF

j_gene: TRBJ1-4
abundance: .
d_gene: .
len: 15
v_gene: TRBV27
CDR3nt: TGTGCCAGCAGTTTCTTTGTGGGGGGAGGTGAAAAACTGTTTTTT
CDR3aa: CASSFFVGGGEKLFF

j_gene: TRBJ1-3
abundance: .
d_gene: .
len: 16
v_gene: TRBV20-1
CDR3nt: TGCAGTGCTAGAAAATGGTTCATGGGACCTGGAAACACCATATATTTT
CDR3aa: CSARKWFMGPGNTIYF

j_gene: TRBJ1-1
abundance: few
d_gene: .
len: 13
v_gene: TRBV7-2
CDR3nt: TGTGCCAGCAGCTTAGAGGTCCCCCAGGCCGGTTTCTTT
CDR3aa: CASSLEVPQAGFF

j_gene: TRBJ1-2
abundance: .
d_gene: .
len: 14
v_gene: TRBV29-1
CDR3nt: TGCAGCGCCGAAAGGGGGGTTGAGTCCTATGGCTACACCTTC
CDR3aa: CSAERGVESYGYTF

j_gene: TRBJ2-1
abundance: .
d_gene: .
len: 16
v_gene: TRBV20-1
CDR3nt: TGCAGTGCTAGAGATTCAGTGGTCAGCTCCTACAATGAGCAGTTCTTC
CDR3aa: CSARDSVVSSYNEQFF

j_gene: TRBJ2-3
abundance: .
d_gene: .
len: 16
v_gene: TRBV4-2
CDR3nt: TGTGCCAGCAGCCAAGTGGCGGGGACCAGCACAGATACGCAGTATTTT
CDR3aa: CASSQVAGTSTDTQYF

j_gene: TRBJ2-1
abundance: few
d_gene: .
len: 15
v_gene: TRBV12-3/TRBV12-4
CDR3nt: TGTGCCAGCAACCAATTAGCGCGGGGGCCGGATGAGCAGTTCTTC
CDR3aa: CASNQLARGPDEQFF

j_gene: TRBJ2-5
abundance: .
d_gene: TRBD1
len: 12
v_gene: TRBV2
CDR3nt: TGTGCCAGTGACAGGGTTGAGGAGACCCAGTACTTC
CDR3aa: CASDRVEETQYF

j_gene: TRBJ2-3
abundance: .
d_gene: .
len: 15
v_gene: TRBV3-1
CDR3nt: TGTGCCAGCAGCCAAGGGAGGACTAGCACAGATACGCAGTATTTT
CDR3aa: CASSQGRTSTDTQYF

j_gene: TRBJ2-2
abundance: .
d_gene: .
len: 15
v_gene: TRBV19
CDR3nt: TGTGCCAGTAGCTTGGAGGGACAGTACACCGGGGAGCTGTTTTTT
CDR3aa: CASSLEGQYTGELFF

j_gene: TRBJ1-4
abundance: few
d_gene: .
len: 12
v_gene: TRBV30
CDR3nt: TGTGCCTGGAGTGTTACTCCTGAAAAACTGTTTTTT
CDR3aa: CAWSVTPEKLFF

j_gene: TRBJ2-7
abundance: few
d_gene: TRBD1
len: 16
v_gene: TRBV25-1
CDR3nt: TGTGCCAGCAGTGACAGTGGGACAGAGTTCTCCTACGAGCAGTACTTC
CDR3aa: CASSDSGTEFSYEQYF

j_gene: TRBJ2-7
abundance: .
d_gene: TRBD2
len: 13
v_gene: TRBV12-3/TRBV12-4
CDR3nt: TGTGCCAGCAGTTCCGCCCGACTAGCTAAGCAGTACTTC
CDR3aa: CASSSARLAKQYF

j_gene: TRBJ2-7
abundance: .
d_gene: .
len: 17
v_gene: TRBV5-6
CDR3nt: TGTGCCAGCAGCTTGTCAGGGGCCGGCTCCCCGCTATACGAGCAGTACTTC
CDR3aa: CASSLSGAGSPLYEQYF

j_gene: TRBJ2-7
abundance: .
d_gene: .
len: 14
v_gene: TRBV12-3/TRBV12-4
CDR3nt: TGTGCCAGCAGTCCTAACGAGAACCACTGGGAGCAGTACTTC
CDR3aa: CASSPNENHWEQYF

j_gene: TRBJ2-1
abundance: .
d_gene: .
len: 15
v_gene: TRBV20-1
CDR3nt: TGCAGTGCTAGAGAGTGGCAGGTCCACTACAATGAGCAGTTCTTC
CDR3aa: CSAREWQVHYNEQFF

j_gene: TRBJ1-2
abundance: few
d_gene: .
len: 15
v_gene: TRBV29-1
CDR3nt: TGCAGCGTTGAGTTTGGGGGTCTCGAAACCTATGGCTACACCTTC
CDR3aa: CSVEFGGLETYGYTF

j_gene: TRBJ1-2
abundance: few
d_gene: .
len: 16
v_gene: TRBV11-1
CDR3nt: TGTGCCAGCAGCCTGACATATAACCATTTTAACTATGGCTACACCTTC
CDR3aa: CASSLTYNHFNYGYTF

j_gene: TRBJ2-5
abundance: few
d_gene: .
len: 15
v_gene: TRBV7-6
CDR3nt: TGTGCCAGCAGCCCTAGACCGTCTGGGGCAGAGACCCAGTACTTC
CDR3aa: CASSPRPSGAETQYF

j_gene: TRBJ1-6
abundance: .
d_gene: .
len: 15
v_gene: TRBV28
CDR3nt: TGTGCCAGCAGTTTGCCCGGCGAGGGTGGTTCACCCCTCCACTTT
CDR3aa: CASSLPGEGGSPLHF

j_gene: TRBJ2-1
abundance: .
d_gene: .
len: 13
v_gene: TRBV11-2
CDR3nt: TGTGCCAGCAGCTCTAATAAGAACAATGAGCAGTTCTTC
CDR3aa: CASSSNKNNEQFF

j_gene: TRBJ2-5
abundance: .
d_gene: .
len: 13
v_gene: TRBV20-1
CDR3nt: TGCAGTGCCTGGGCGAGTGAAGGGGAGACCCAGTACTTC
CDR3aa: CSAWASEGETQYF

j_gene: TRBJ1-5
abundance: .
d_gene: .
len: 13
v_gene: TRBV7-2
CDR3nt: TGTGCCAGCAGCCCAAATCAAAATCAGCCCCAGCATTTT
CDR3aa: CASSPNQNQPQHF

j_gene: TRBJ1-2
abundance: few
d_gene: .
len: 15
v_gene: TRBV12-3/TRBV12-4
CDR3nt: TGTGCCAGCAGTTTTGAGGGGAACGGGGTCTATGGCTACACCTTC
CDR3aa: CASSFEGNGVYGYTF

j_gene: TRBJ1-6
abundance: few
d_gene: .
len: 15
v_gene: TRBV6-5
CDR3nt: TGTGCCAGCAGTTCACGAAGGGGCGATAATTCACCCCTCCACTTT
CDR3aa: CASSSRRGDNSPLHF

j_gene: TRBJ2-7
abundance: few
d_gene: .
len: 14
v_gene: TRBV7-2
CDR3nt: TGTGCCAGCAGCGCCGGACGGGGCTCCTACGAGCAGTACTTC
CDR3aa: CASSAGRGSYEQYF

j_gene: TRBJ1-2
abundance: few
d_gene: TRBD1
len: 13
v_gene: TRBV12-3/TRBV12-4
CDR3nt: TGTGCCAGCAGTCACAGGGGATTCTATGGCTACACCTTC
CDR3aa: CASSHRGFYGYTF

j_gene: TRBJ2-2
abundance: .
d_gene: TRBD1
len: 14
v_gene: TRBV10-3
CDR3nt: TGTGCCATCAGTGAACAGGGGATGGGCGGGGAGCTGTTTTTT
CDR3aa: CAISEQGMGGELFF

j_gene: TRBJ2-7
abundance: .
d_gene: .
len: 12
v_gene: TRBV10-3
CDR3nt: TGTGCCAACGGGGACGACTCCTACGAGCAGTACTTC
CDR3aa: CANGDDSYEQYF

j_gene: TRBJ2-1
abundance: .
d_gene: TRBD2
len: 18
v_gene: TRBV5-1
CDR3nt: TGCGCCAGCAGCTTGGGCAGGGTACAGCGGGAGGACTACAATGAGCAGTTCTTC
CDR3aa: CASSLGRVQREDYNEQFF

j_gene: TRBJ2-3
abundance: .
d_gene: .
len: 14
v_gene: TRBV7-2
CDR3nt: TGTGCCAGCAGCCTCGGGACTCCTAGGGATACGCAGTATTTT
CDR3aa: CASSLGTPRDTQYF

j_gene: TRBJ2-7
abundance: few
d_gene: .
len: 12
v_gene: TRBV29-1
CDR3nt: TGCAGCGCTATTGTACCCATCTACGAGCAGTACTTC
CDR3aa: CSAIVPIYEQYF

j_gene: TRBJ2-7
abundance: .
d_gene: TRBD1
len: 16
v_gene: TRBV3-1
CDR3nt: TGTGCCAGCAGCCAGCCCCCCGGGACAGGCTACAACGAGCAGTACTTC
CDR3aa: CASSQPPGTGYNEQYF

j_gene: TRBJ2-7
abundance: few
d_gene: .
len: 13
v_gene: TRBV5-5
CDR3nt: TGTGCCAGCAGCTTGGGATACGGCTACGAGCAGTACTTC
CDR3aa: CASSLGYGYEQYF